This T cell receptor beta chain is from a study of spatial heterogeneity in lung cancer. Study-wide background: Strongly correlated with TCR transcript counts in tumor regions was a T cell module score, which was a transcriptional module score calculated from matched bulk RNA-seq. Notes on the study in general: In tumors, expanded intratumoral alpha and beta TCR counts tracked mutation counts.

This clonotype showed up many times. Its antigen is not known. Germline loops: CDR1 KGHDR, CDR2 SFDVKD. The CDR3 covers 16 residues. J gave up 4 bases and V 4 bases, and 7 bases lay outside the gene matches. Described time point: sample taken at primary tumor resection. One entry per CDR3 protein results from TCRdb running MiXCR on the 5' RACE reads. Altogether some 100,000 distinct CDR3 sequences are present, approximately 4.7% being singletons, with the ten largest covering roughly 20%. The V gene is TRBV24-1, the J gene TRBJ2-3, with 10 bases matching TRBD2. The source is a male donor with early-stage non-small cell lung cancer. The sequencing used lung tumor tissue, collected at surgery. Here the CDR3 DNA reads TGTGCCACCAGTGACCGGAGCGGGAGGGCCCCAGATACGCAGTATTTT. This sequence encodes CATSDRSGRAPDTQYF.